This record concerns one TCR beta chain sequence. Its specificity is unknown. This sample is drawn from a study of T-cell reconstitution after alpha-beta-depleted transplantation in children. The CDR3 is made up of 11 amino acids. V lost 3 bases and J 4 bases, leaving 5 bases between the germline ends. CDR1 is DFQATT, CDR2 SNEGSKA, per germline (reference sequence). Study-wide findings and caveats: The origin of alpha-beta T cells about two months after transplant was reportedly several hundred expanded graft clones. From newly produced T cells came most of the T-cell counts and diversity one year after transplant.

The TCRbeta library was prepared with unique molecular identifiers. TCRdb redid the calling of the PCR reads with MiXCR, one entry per CDR3 protein. In the table there are 5,500 to 7,000 distinct CDR3 sequences, about a sixth of which are singletons. The chain combines TRBV20-1 with TRBJ2-3; D gene uncertain. The material was PBMCs, mostly from graft donor cells, obtained 60 days after TCRalphabeta/CD19-depleted stem cell transplant. The sequence was obtained from a male patient under 18 who had a stem cell transplant for acute myeloid leukemia, so the T cells may come from the graft donor. The CDR3 protein is CSASAADTQYF. The DNA of the CDR3 is TGCAGTGCTAGCGCGGCAGATACGCAGTATTTT.